This T cell receptor beta chain was sequenced in a study of CXCR3-negative and CXCR3-positive naive CD8 T cells. The CDR3 consists of 14 residues. Germline CDR1 is SEHNR and CDR2 is FQNEAQ (reference sequence). All TRB cDNA libraries came from 5' RACE performed with UMI labels. TCRdb reprocessed the 5' RACE reads, with one entry per CDR3 protein and no DNA. This table lists over 80,000 distinct CDR3 sequences. The chain couples TRBV7-9 to TRBJ2-7; TCRdb's assignment of TRBD2 cannot be checked, as there is no DNA. Material for sequencing was naive CXCR3- CD8+ T cells from blood. Subset defined: CD45RO-CCR7+CD27+CD95- naive CD8+ T cells lacking CXCR3 (TNR3-). The receptor was derived from a human donor in good health. Some clones in this sample may be carry-over from other donors' samples. CDR3 protein: CASSPGDGPPEQYF.